A selection of T cell receptor beta chains follows, all from one sample in a study of T cells in Graves' hyperthyroidism and ophthalmopathy. TCRdb re-derived calls from the multiplex PCR reads in MiXCR, one entry per CDR3 protein. There are about 52,000 distinct CDR3 sequences in the sample; roughly 50% occur only once, and about 9.8% lies in the top ten. The sequenced sample consisted of blood. These receptor sequences come from a woman in her fifties or sixties with Graves' ophthalmopathy. CDR3s include the opening cysteine and the closing phenylalanine or tryptophan. D genes are given only for firm matches. Not every row has a clone size; where given, it reads once, few, many or a size class.

D: .; V: TRBV9; size: many; J: TRBJ2-7; CDR3: CASSVGNNAYEQYF; DNA: TGTGCCAGCAGCGTAGGGAACAATGCCTACGAGCAGTACTTC
D: TRBD1; V: TRBV27; size: .; J: TRBJ2-2; CDR3: CASSLHGTGDTGELSF; DNA: TGTGCCAGCAGTTTGCACGGGACAGGGGACACCGGGGAGCTGTCTTTT
D: .; V: TRBV2; size: .; J: TRBJ2-3; CDR3: CASSYRDFRTDTQYF; DNA: TGTGCCAGCAGCTACAGGGACTTTCGCACAGATACGCAGTATTTT
D: TRBD1; V: TRBV14; size: many; J: TRBJ1-4; CDR3: CASRYTGGGSEKLFF; DNA: TGTGCCAGCAGGTACACAGGGGGCGGCAGTGAAAAACTGTTTTTT
D: .; V: TRBV24-1; size: medium-sized; J: TRBJ2-6; CDR3: CATSDSLQTRSNVLTF; DNA: TGTGCCACCAGTGATTCCCTCCAGACCCGTTCCAACGTCCTGACTTTC
D: TRBD2; V: TRBV6-6; size: many; J: TRBJ2-1; CDR3: CASSSQPGTSGNNEQFF; DNA: TGTGCCAGCAGTTCACAACCCGGGACTAGCGGAAACAATGAGCAGTTCTTC
D: .; V: TRBV10-1; size: .; J: TRBJ2-3; CDR3: CASSDDEYTASTQYF; DNA: TGCGCCAGCAGTGACGATGAATATACGGCAAGCACGCAGTATTTT
D: .; V: TRBV5-6; size: .; J: TRBJ2-3; CDR3: CASSLAVGTDTQYF; DNA: TGTGCCAGCAGCTTAGCGGTAGGGACAGATACGCAGTATTTT
D: .; V: TRBV10-3; size: medium-sized; J: TRBJ2-2; CDR3: CAITHGNTGELFF; DNA: TGTGCCATCACTCACGGGAACACCGGGGAGCTGTTTTTT
D: TRBD1; V: TRBV7-8; size: many; J: TRBJ1-5; CDR3: CASSLVDRGLQPQHF; DNA: TGTGCCAGCAGCTTAGTGGACAGGGGGCTTCAGCCCCAGCATTTT
D: .; V: TRBV15; size: .; J: TRBJ2-5; CDR3: CATSRSAPHGGVEAQYF; DNA: TGTGCCACCAGCAGATCCGCCCCCCACGGAGGGGTAGAGGCCCAGTACTTC
D: TRBD2; V: TRBV7-3; size: .; J: TRBJ2-3; CDR3: CASSPGGLAAGGTQYF; DNA: TGTGCCAGCAGCCCGGGGGGCCTGGCCGCGGGGGGTACGCAGTATTTT
D: TRBD1; V: TRBV5-6; size: many; J: TRBJ1-2; CDR3: CASSPVPGQDPLYGYTF; DNA: TGTGCCAGCAGCCCTGTCCCGGGACAGGACCCACTCTATGGCTACACCTTC
D: TRBD2; V: TRBV7-6; size: many; J: TRBJ2-1; CDR3: CASSRTSGRVDEQFF; DNA: TGTGCCAGCAGCCGGACTAGCGGGAGGGTTGATGAGCAGTTCTTC
D: .; V: TRBV10-1; size: .; J: TRBJ2-7; CDR3: CASTEGIYEQYF; DNA: TGCGCCAGCACCGAGGGGATCTACGAGCAGTACTTC
D: TRBD1; V: TRBV5-4; size: many; J: TRBJ2-1; CDR3: CASSLGGPGGYNEQFF; DNA: TGTGCCAGCAGCTTGGGGGGACCAGGGGGATACAATGAGCAGTTCTTC
D: .; V: TRBV12-3/TRBV12-4; size: many; J: TRBJ1-6; CDR3: CASSFGEGTYSPLHF; DNA: TGTGCCAGCAGTTTCGGTGAGGGGACGTATTCACCCCTCCACTTT
D: .; V: TRBV6-2/TRBV6-3; size: many; J: TRBJ2-2; CDR3: CASSRGTGELFF; DNA: TGTGCCAGCTCCAGGGGCACCGGGGAGCTGTTTTTT
D: TRBD2; V: TRBV7-2; size: many; J: TRBJ2-1; CDR3: CASTRLAEPYNEQFF; DNA: TGTGCCAGCACTAGACTAGCCGAGCCCTACAATGAGCAGTTCTTC
D: TRBD2; V: TRBV19; size: .; J: TRBJ2-7; CDR3: CASSPEPGLAGDSYEQYF; DNA: TGTGCCAGTAGCCCAGAACCGGGACTAGCGGGAGATAGCTACGAGCAGTACTTC
D: .; V: TRBV5-6; size: many; J: TRBJ2-7; CDR3: CASSGRGFGHGAYEQYF; DNA: TGTGCCAGCAGCGGAAGGGGGTTTGGACACGGAGCCTACGAGCAGTACTTC
D: TRBD2; V: TRBV5-6; size: .; J: TRBJ2-7; CDR3: CSSSLVLAGRRQYF; DNA: TGTTCCAGCAGCTTGGTGTTAGCGGGAAGAAGGCAGTACTTC
D: TRBD2; V: TRBV7-2; size: .; J: TRBJ2-5; CDR3: CASSPSPISGRGGETQYF; DNA: TGTGCCAGCAGTCCTTCCCCCATTAGCGGGAGGGGCGGGGAGACCCAGTACTTC
D: .; V: TRBV9; size: .; J: TRBJ2-2; CDR3: CASSVEGVAAGELFF; DNA: TGTGCCAGCAGCGTAGAGGGCGTGGCCGCCGGGGAGCTGTTTTTT
D: .; V: TRBV6-5; size: many; J: TRBJ2-2; CDR3: CASSPDWNTGELFF; DNA: TGTGCCAGCAGTCCGGACTGGAACACCGGGGAGCTGTTTTTT
D: TRBD1; V: TRBV2; size: many; J: TRBJ2-2; CDR3: CASTPPGQGTGELFF; DNA: TGTGCCAGCACGCCACCGGGACAGGGGACCGGGGAGCTGTTTTTT
D: .; V: TRBV5-1; size: many; J: TRBJ2-2; CDR3: CASVPGRLATGELFF; DNA: TGCGCCAGCGTCCCCGGGAGATTAGCCACCGGGGAGCTGTTTTTT
D: .; V: TRBV6-2/TRBV6-3; size: many; J: TRBJ2-3; CDR3: CASSSEGEVDTQYF; DNA: TGTGCCAGCAGTTCGGAAGGTGAGGTAGATACGCAGTATTTT
D: .; V: TRBV20-1; size: many; J: TRBJ1-2; CDR3: CSARGTGLSGYTF; DNA: TGCAGTGCTAGGGGCACAGGGTTAAGCGGCTACACCTTC
D: TRBD1; V: TRBV2; size: .; J: TRBJ2-1; CDR3: CASRTSTGKFF; DNA: TGTGCCAGCAGGACATCGACAGGGAAGTTCTTC
D: TRBD1; V: TRBV2; size: .; J: TRBJ2-3; CDR3: CASSPQTGGTDTQYF; DNA: TGTGCCAGCAGTCCCCAGACAGGGGGCACAGATACGCAGTATTTT
D: .; V: TRBV20-1; size: once; J: TRBJ1-6; CDR3: CSASWNSPLHF; DNA: TGCAGTGCTAGCTGGAATTCACCCCTCCACTTT
D: .; V: TRBV11-2; size: many; J: TRBJ2-1; CDR3: CASSRNGRSSNEQFF; DNA: TGTGCCAGCAGCCGGAACGGCCGGTCCTCAAATGAGCAGTTCTTC
D: .; V: TRBV25-1; size: .; J: TRBJ1-1; CDR3: CARTGGTNTEAFF; DNA: TGTGCCAGGACAGGCGGCACGAACACTGAAGCTTTCTTT
D: .; V: TRBV6-5; size: many; J: TRBJ1-5; CDR3: CASRTQGSGNQPQHF; DNA: TGTGCCAGCAGAACCCAGGGATCCGGCAATCAGCCCCAGCATTTT
D: TRBD2; V: TRBV6-6; size: many; J: TRBJ2-7; CDR3: CASSYDPRGGREQYF; DNA: TGTGCCAGCAGTTACGATCCGCGGGGGGGCCGCGAGCAGTACTTC
D: .; V: TRBV20-1; size: many; J: TRBJ2-7; CDR3: CSASIGPSGYEQYF; DNA: TGCAGTGCTTCAATTGGACCCTCGGGCTACGAGCAGTACTTC
D: TRBD2; V: TRBV9; size: .; J: TRBJ2-1; CDR3: CASSVSGSSHNEQFF; DNA: TGCGCCAGCAGCGTTAGCGGGAGCTCCCACAATGAGCAGTTCTTC
D: .; V: TRBV2; size: once; J: TRBJ2-2; CDR3: CASSSAGELFF; DNA: TGTGCCAGCAGTTCCGCCGGGGAGCTGTTTTTT
D: .; V: TRBV20-1; size: .; J: TRBJ2-3; CDR3: CSASGEGANNEQYF; DNA: TGCAGTGCTAGTGGGGAGGGGGCTAACAATGAGCAGTATTTT
D: .; V: TRBV6-5; size: many; J: TRBJ1-1; CDR3: CASSYGGNTEAFF; DNA: TGTGCCAGCAGTTACGGGGGGAACACTGAAGCTTTCTTT
D: TRBD2; V: TRBV7-9; size: .; J: TRBJ2-7; CDR3: CASSLVRTSYEQYF; DNA: TGTGCCAGCAGCTTAGTGAGGACTAGCTACGAGCAGTACTTC
D: .; V: TRBV18; size: few; J: TRBJ1-5; CDR3: CASSPDTQQPQHF; DNA: TGTGCCAGCTCACCAGACACCCAACAGCCCCAGCATTTT
D: TRBD1; V: TRBV24-1; size: once; J: TRBJ2-2; CDR3: CATSDLQGQGAGELFF; DNA: TGTGCCACCAGTGATTTGCAGGGACAGGGGGCCGGGGAGTTGTTTTTT
D: .; V: TRBV7-2; size: few; J: TRBJ1-3; CDR3: CASREVGDTIYF; DNA: TGTGCCAGCAGGGAAGTAGGGGACACCATATATTTT
D: TRBD2; V: TRBV10-3; size: many; J: TRBJ2-1; CDR3: CATTRTSGNYNEQFF; DNA: TGTGCCACTACCCGGACTAGCGGGAATTACAATGAGCAGTTCTTC
D: .; V: TRBV4-3; size: .; J: TRBJ2-1; CDR3: CASSQGRQRYSILEQFF; DNA: TGCGCCAGCAGCCAAGGGAGACAGAGATATTCAATTCTAGAGCAGTTCTTC
D: .; V: TRBV14; size: .; J: TRBJ2-7; CDR3: CASSQAISEQHF; DNA: TGTGCCAGCAGCCAAGCTATTAGCGAGCAGCACTTC
D: .; V: TRBV19; size: .; J: TRBJ2-2; CDR3: CASSIRGTGELFF; DNA: TGTGCCAGTAGTATTAGGGGTACCGGGGAGCTGTTTTTT
D: .; V: TRBV7-6; size: many; J: TRBJ2-2; CDR3: CASSGQTGVGELFF; DNA: TGTGCCAGCAGCGGTCAGACAGGCGTCGGGGAGCTGTTTTTT
D: TRBD2; V: TRBV7-9; size: .; J: TRBJ2-1; CDR3: CASSASLFSGRANEQFF; DNA: TGTGCCAGCAGTGCTAGCCTCTTCTCCGGGAGGGCCAATGAGCAGTTCTTC